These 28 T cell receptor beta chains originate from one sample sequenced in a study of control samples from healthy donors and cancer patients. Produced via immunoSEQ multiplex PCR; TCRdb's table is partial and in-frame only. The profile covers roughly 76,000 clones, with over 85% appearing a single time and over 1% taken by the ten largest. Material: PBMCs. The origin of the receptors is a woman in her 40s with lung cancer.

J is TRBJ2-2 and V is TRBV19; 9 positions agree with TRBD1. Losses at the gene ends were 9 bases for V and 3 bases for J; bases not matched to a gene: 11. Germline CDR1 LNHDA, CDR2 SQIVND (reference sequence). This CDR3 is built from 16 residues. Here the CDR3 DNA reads TGTGCCAGCGTTTCACAGGGGGCTTTCTACACCGGGGAGCTGTTTTTT. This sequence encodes CASVSQGAFYTGELFF.

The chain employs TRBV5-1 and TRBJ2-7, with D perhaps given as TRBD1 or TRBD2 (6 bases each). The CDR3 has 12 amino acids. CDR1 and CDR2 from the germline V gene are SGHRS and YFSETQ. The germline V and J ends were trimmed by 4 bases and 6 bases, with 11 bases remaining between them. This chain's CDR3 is CASSQEGGEQYF. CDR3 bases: TGCGCCAGCAGCCAGGAGGGGGGCGAGCAGTACTTC.

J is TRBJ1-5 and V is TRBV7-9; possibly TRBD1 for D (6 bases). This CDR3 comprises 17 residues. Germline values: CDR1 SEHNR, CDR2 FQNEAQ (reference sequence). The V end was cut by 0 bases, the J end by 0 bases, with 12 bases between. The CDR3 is CASSLASTGYSNQPQHF. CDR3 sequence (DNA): TGTGCCAGCAGCTTAGCAAGTACAGGGTATAGCAATCAGCCCCAGCATTTT.

CDR3 in amino acids: CASSSQRFTGYSNQPQHF. The DNA of the CDR3 is TGTGCCAGCAGCTCTCAACGCTTTACAGGGTATAGCAATCAGCCCCAGCATTTT. This chain connects TRBV3-1 (or the pseudogene TRBV3-2) to TRBJ1-5; tentatively, D is TRBD1 (6 bases). The CDR3 has 18 amino acids. V lost 5 bases, J lost 0 bases, and 20 bases lay in between. CDR1 is LGHDT, CDR2 YNNKEL, per germline (reference sequence).

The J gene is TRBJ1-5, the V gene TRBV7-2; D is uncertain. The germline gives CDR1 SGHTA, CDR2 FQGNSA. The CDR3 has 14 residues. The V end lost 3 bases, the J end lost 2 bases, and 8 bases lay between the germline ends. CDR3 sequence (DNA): TGTGCCAGCAGCTTCAGTAACGGCAATCAGCCCCAGCATTTT. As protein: CASSFSNGNQPQHF.

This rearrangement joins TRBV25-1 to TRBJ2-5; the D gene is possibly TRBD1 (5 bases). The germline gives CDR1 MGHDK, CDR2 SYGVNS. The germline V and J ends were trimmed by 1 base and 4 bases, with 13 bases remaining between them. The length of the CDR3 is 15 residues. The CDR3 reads CASSELAGKGETQYF. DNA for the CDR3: TGTGCCAGCAGTGAATTGGCAGGGAAGGGAGAGACCCAGTACTTC.

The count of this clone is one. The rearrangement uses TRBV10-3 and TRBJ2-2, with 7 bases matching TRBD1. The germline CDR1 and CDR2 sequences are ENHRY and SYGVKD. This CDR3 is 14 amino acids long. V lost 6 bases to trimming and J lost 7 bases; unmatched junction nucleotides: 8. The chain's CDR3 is CAIRDDREFGELFF. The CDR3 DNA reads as TGTGCCATCAGGGACGACAGGGAGTTCGGGGAGCTGTTTTTT.

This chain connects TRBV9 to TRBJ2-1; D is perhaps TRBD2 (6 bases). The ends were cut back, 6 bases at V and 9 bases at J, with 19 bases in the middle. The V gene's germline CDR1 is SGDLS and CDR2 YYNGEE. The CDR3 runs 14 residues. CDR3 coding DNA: TGTGCCAGCACCTCACGGACGGGGGAAGGTGAGCAGTTCTTC. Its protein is CASTSRTGEGEQFF.

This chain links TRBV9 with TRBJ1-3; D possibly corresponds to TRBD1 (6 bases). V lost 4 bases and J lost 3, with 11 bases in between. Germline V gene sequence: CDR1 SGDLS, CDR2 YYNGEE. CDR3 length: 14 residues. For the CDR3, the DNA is TGTGCCAGCAGCCAACAGGGCTTTGGAAACACCATATATTTT. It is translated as CASSQQGFGNTIYF.

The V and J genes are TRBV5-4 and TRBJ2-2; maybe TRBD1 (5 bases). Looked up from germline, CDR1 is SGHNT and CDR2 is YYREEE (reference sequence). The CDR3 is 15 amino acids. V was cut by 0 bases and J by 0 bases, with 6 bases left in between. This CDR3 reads CASSLVGANTGELFF. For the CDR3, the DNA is TGTGCCAGCAGCTTGGTAGGGGCGAACACCGGGGAGCTGTTTTTT.

The CDR3 sequence: CASSLADTEAFF. The DNA of the CDR3 is TGTGCCAGCAGTTTGGCCGACACTGAAGCTTTCTTT. This chain links TRBV12-3 or TRBV12-4 with TRBJ1-1; D not certain. The CDR3 spans 12 residues. Between the trimmed V and J ends, which lost 3 bases and 3 bases, there was a span of 5 bases.

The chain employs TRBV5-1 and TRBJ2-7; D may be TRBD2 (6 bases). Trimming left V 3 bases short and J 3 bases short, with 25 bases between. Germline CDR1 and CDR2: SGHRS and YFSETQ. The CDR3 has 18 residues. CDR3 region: CASSSRAGTALRIYEQYF. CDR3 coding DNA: TGCGCCAGCAGCTCGCGGGCGGGGACCGCGCTCCGAATCTACGAGCAGTACTTC.

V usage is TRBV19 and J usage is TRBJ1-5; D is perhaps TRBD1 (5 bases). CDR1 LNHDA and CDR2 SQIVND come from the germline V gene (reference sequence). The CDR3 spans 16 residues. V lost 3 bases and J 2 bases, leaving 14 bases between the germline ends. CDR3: CASSILGERGNQPQHF. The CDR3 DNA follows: TGTGCCAGTAGTATTCTAGGGGAACGGGGCAATCAGCCCCAGCATTTT.

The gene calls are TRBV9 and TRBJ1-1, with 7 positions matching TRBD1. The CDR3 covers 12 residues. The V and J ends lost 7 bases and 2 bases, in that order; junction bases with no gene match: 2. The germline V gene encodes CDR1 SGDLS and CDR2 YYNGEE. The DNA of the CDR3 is TGTGCCAGCGGACAGGCTAACACTGAAGCTTTCTTT. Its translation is CASGQANTEAFF.

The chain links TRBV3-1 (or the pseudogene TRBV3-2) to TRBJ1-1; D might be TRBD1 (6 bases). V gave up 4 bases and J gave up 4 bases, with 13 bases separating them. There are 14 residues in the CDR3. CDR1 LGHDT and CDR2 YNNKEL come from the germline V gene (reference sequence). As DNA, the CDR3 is TGTGCCAGCAGCCCCAGGGGACCCAGCACTGAAGCTTTCTTT. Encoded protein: CASSPRGPSTEAFF.

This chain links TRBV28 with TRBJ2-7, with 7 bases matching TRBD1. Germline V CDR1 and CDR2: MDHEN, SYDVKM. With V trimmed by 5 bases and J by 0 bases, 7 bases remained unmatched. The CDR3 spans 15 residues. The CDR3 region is CASSDGDRLSYEQYF. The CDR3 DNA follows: TGTGCCAGCAGTGACGGGGACAGACTCTCCTACGAGCAGTACTTC. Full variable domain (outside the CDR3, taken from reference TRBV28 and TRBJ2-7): DVKVTQSSRYLVKRTGEKVFLECVQDMDHENMFWYRQDPGLGLRLIYFSYDVKMKEKGDIPEGYSVSREKKERFSLILESASTNQTSMYLCASSDGDRLSYEQYFGPGTRLTVT.

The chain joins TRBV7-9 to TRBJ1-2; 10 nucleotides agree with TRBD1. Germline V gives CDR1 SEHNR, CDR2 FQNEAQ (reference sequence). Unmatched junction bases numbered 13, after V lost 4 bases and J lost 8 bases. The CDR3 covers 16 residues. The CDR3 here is CASSSGTGAPIGGYTF. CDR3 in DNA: TGTGCCAGCAGCTCCGGGACAGGGGCCCCCATTGGGGGCTACACCTTC. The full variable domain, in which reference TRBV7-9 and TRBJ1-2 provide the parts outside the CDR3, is DTGVSQNPRHKITKRGQNVTFRCDPISEHNRLYWYRQTLGQGPEFLTYFQNEAQLEKSRLLSDRFSAERPKGSFSTLEIQRTEQGDSAMYLCASSSGTGAPIGGYTFGSGTRLTVV.

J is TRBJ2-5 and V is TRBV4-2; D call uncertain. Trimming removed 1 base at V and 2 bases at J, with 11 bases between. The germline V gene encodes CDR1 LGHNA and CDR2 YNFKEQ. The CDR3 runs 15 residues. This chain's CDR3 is CASSQVLRIQETQYF. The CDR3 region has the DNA TGTGCCAGCAGCCAAGTTTTAAGGATTCAAGAGACCCAGTACTTC.

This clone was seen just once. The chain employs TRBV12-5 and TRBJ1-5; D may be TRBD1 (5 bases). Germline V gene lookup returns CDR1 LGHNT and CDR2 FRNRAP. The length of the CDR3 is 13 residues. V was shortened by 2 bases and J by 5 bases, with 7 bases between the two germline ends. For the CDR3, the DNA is TGTGCTAGTGGTTTGCAAGGGGATCAGCCCCAGCATTTT. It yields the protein CASGLQGDQPQHF. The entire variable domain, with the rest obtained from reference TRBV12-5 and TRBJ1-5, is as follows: DARVTQTPRHKVTEMGQEVTMRCQPILGHNTVFWYRQTMMQGLELLAYFRNRAPLDDSGMPKDRFSAEMPDATLATLKIQPSEPRDSAVYFCASGLQGDQPQHFGDGTRLSIL.

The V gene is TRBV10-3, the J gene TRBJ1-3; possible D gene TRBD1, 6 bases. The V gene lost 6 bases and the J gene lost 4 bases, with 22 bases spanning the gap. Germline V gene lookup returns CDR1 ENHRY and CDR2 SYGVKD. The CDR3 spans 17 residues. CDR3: CAISPGHRDFMGNTIYF. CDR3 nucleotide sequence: TGTGCCATCAGCCCGGGACACCGCGATTTCATGGGAAACACCATATATTTT.

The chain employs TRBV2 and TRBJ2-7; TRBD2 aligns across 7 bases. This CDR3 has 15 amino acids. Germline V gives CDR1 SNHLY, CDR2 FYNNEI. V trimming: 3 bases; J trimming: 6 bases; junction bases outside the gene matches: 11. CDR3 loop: CASSEVGGKVREQYF. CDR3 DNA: TGTGCCAGCAGTGAGGTCGGGGGGAAAGTACGCGAGCAGTACTTC. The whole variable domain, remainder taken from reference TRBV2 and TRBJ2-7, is EPEVTQTPSHQVTQMGQEVILRCVPISNHLYFYWYRQILGQKVEFLVSFYNNEISEKSEIFDDQFSVERPDGSNFTLKIRSTKLEDSAMYFCASSEVGGKVREQYFGPGTRLTVT.

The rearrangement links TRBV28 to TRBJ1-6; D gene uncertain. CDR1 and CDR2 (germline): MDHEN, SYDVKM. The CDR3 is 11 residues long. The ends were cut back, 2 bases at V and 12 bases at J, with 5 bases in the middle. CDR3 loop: CASSLTRPLHF. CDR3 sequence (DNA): TGTGCCAGCAGTTTAACAAGACCCCTCCACTTT. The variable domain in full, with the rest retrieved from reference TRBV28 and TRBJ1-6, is DVKVTQSSRYLVKRTGEKVFLECVQDMDHENMFWYRQDPGLGLRLIYFSYDVKMKEKGDIPEGYSVSREKKERFSLILESASTNQTSMYLCASSLTRPLHFGNGTRLTVT.

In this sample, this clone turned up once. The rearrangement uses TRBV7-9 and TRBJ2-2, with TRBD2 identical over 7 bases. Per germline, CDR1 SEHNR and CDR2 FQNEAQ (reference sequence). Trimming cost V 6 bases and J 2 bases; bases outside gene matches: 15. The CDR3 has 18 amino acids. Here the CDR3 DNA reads TGTGCCAGCAGTTTCCCCCTCGGTCAGGGACTAAACACCGGGGAGCTGTTTTTT. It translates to CASSFPLGQGLNTGELFF.

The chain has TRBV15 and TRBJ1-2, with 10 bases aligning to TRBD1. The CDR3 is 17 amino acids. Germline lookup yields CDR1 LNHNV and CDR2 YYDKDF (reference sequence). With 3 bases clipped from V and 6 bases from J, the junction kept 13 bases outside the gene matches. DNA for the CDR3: TGTGCCACCAGCAGGGGACAGGGGTGGATCGAGAGCGATGGCTACACCTTC. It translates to CATSRGQGWIESDGYTF.

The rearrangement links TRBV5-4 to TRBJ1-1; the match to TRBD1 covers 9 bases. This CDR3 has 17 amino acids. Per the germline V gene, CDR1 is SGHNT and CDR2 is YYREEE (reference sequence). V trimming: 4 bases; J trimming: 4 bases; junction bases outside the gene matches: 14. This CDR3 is CASSRPGTGTVSTEAFF. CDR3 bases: TGTGCCAGCAGCCGTCCCGGGACAGGGACCGTGAGCACTGAAGCTTTCTTT.

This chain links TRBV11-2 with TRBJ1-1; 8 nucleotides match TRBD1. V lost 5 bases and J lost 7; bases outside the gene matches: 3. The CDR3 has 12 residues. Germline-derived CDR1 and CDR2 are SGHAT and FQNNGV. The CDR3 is CASSQTGGEAFF. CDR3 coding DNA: TGTGCCAGCAGCCAAACAGGGGGTGAAGCTTTCTTT.

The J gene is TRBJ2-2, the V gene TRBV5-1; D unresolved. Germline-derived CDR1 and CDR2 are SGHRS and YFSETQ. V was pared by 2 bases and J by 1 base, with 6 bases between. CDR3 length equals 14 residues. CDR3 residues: CASSFRLNTGELFF. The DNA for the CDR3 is TGCGCCAGCAGCTTCCGACTGAACACCGGGGAGCTGTTTTTT. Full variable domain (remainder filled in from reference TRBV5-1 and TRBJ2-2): KAGVTQTPRYLIKTRGQQVTLSCSPISGHRSVSWYQQTPGQGLQFLFEYFSETQRNKGNFPGRFSGRQFSNSRSEMNVSTLELGDSALYLCASSFRLNTGELFFGEGSRLTVL.

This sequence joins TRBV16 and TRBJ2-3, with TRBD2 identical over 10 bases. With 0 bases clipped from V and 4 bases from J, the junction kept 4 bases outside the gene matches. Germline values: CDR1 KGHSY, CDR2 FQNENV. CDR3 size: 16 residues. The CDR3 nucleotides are TGTGCCAGCAGCCAATCGTCACTAGCGGGGTCAGATACGCAGTATTTT. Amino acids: CASSQSSLAGSDTQYF.